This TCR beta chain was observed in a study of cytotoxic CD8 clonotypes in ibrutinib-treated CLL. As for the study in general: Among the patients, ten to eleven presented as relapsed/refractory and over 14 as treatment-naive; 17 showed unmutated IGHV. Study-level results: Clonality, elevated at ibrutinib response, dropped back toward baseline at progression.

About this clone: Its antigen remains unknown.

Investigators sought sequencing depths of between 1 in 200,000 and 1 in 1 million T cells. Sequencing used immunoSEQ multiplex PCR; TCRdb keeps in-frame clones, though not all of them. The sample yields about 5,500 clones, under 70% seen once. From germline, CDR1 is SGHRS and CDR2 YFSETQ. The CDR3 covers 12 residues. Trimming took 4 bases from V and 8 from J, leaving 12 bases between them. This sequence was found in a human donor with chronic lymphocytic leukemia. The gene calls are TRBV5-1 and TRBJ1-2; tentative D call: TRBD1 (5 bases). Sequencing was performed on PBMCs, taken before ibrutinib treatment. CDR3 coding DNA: TGCGCCAGCAGCCCCGAAGGGGAGGGCTACACCTTC. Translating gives CASSPEGEGYTF.